The rows below give T cell receptor beta chains drawn from one sample of a study of blood T cell repertoires in COVID-19. Produced via immunoSEQ multiplex PCR; TCRdb's table is partial and in-frame only. In the table there are some 200,000 clones, 85% to 90% of which are singletons. Sample: peripheral blood. These receptors originate from a man between 35 and 55 years old with active or convalescent COVID-19. CDR3s include the opening cysteine and the closing phenylalanine or tryptophan. Fields, in order: J gene, V gene, D gene, clone size, CDR3 DNA, CDR3 protein. A D gene is named only where the DNA matches it firmly. Clone size, where shown, is once, few, many, or a class for clones that have expanded.

j_call: TRBJ1-3; v_call: TRBV5-7; d_call: NA; clone_size: NA; cdr3_nt: TGTGCCAGCAGGACCCGGGGTCCGCTCTCTGGAAACACCATATATTTT; cdr3_aa: CASRTRGPLSGNTIYF
j_call: TRBJ1-5; v_call: TRBV24-1; d_call: NA; clone_size: NA; cdr3_nt: TGTGCCACCAGTGTAGCTAGCAATCAGCCCCAGCATTTT; cdr3_aa: CATSVASNQPQHF
j_call: TRBJ2-1; v_call: TRBV4-3; d_call: TRBD1; clone_size: once; cdr3_nt: TGCGCCAGCAGCCAAGACACTCAGGGGGCTGGTGAGCAGTTCTTC; cdr3_aa: CASSQDTQGAGEQFF
j_call: TRBJ1-1; v_call: TRBV11-3; d_call: NA; clone_size: NA; cdr3_nt: TGTGCCAGCAGCTTTGAGGGGAACACTGAAGCTTTCTTT; cdr3_aa: CASSFEGNTEAFF
j_call: TRBJ2-5; v_call: TRBV6-5; d_call: TRBD2; clone_size: NA; cdr3_nt: TGTGCCAGCAGCTCCGGGGACGCGGGGGTCGGGACCCAGTACTTC; cdr3_aa: CASSSGDAGVGTQYF
j_call: TRBJ2-3; v_call: TRBV6-5; d_call: NA; clone_size: NA; cdr3_nt: TGTGCCAGCAGCCCCGGTGAGCACAGCACAGATACGCAGTATTTT; cdr3_aa: CASSPGEHSTDTQYF
j_call: TRBJ2-3; v_call: TRBV29-1; d_call: TRBD2; clone_size: NA; cdr3_nt: TGCAGCGTTCGTAGCGGGGCCGCAAGAGATACGCAGTATTTT; cdr3_aa: CSVRSGAARDTQYF
j_call: TRBJ1-4; v_call: TRBV4-1; d_call: NA; clone_size: NA; cdr3_nt: TGCGCCAGCAGCCAAGAAGGAGGAGAGAGGGCGGTCGCGAATGAAAAACTGTTTTTT; cdr3_aa: CASSQEGGERAVANEKLFF
j_call: TRBJ2-3; v_call: TRBV5-4; d_call: NA; clone_size: once; cdr3_nt: TGTGCCAGCAGCCCCGGCGGAACTAGCACAGATACGCAGTATTTT; cdr3_aa: CASSPGGTSTDTQYF
j_call: TRBJ2-5; v_call: TRBV10-1; d_call: TRBD1; clone_size: NA; cdr3_nt: TGCGCCAGCAGTGGCTTCGGGACAGGGGGCACGGAGACCCAGTACTTC; cdr3_aa: CASSGFGTGGTETQYF
j_call: TRBJ2-5; v_call: TRBV5-1; d_call: NA; clone_size: once; cdr3_nt: TGCGCCAGCAGCCTCGGCCCCGGGGGAGGTCAAGAGACCCAGTACTTC; cdr3_aa: CASSLGPGGGQETQYF
j_call: TRBJ2-3; v_call: TRBV5-4; d_call: TRBD1; clone_size: NA; cdr3_nt: TGTGCCAGCAGCCAAGGGACAGGGGCCGATACGCAGTATTTT; cdr3_aa: CASSQGTGADTQYF
j_call: TRBJ1-3; v_call: TRBV28; d_call: TRBD1; clone_size: NA; cdr3_nt: TGTGCCAGCAGGGGAGGGGACAGGGTCTCTGGAAACACCATATATTTT; cdr3_aa: CASRGGDRVSGNTIYF
j_call: TRBJ1-1; v_call: TRBV5-1; d_call: TRBD1; clone_size: NA; cdr3_nt: TGCGCCAGCAGCCTCGACAGGGCCACTGAAGCTTTCTTT; cdr3_aa: CASSLDRATEAFF
j_call: TRBJ2-1; v_call: TRBV5-6; d_call: TRBD1; clone_size: NA; cdr3_nt: TGTGCCAGCAGCCGTGGACAGGGTGAGGGTGAGCAGTTCTTC; cdr3_aa: CASSRGQGEGEQFF
j_call: TRBJ1-6; v_call: TRBV5-1; d_call: NA; clone_size: NA; cdr3_nt: TGCGCCAGCAGCTCGGATCCGGGGAATTCACCCCTCCACTTT; cdr3_aa: CASSSDPGNSPLHF
j_call: TRBJ1-5; v_call: TRBV27; d_call: TRBD1; clone_size: NA; cdr3_nt: TGTGCCAGCAGTCTTTCCTGTTTAGACAGGGGTTGTCAGCCCCAGCATTTT; cdr3_aa: CASSLSCLDRGCQPQHF
j_call: TRBJ2-7; v_call: TRBV19; d_call: NA; clone_size: NA; cdr3_nt: TGTGCCAGTAGTATAGGGACTGGAAGCTACGAGCAGTACTTC; cdr3_aa: CASSIGTGSYEQYF
j_call: TRBJ1-6; v_call: TRBV5-1; d_call: NA; clone_size: NA; cdr3_nt: TGCGCCAGCAGCTCCTCGCCGACAGGATCCTATAATTCACCCCTCCACTTT; cdr3_aa: CASSSSPTGSYNSPLHF
j_call: TRBJ2-7; v_call: TRBV5-4; d_call: TRBD1; clone_size: NA; cdr3_nt: TGTGCCAGCACCTCCCGTGACAGGGTGGGCGAGCAGTACTTC; cdr3_aa: CASTSRDRVGEQYF
j_call: TRBJ2-1; v_call: TRBV5-4; d_call: NA; clone_size: NA; cdr3_nt: TGTGCCAGCAGCTTGGTGGGGGGATTATTGAATGAGCAGTTCTTC; cdr3_aa: CASSLVGGLLNEQFF
j_call: TRBJ2-2; v_call: TRBV27; d_call: TRBD2; clone_size: once; cdr3_nt: TGTGCCAGCACCCGGACTAGCGGGATCACCGGGGAGCTGTTTTTT; cdr3_aa: CASTRTSGITGELFF
j_call: TRBJ1-1; v_call: TRBV13; d_call: NA; clone_size: NA; cdr3_nt: TGTGCCAGCAGCTTAGAGGAGGAGATGAACACTGAAGCTTTCTTT; cdr3_aa: CASSLEEEMNTEAFF
j_call: TRBJ2-3; v_call: TRBV7-2; d_call: TRBD2; clone_size: once; cdr3_nt: TGTGCCAGCAGCTTAGCGCCTAGCGGGGTGGGAGATACGCAGTATTTT; cdr3_aa: CASSLAPSGVGDTQYF
j_call: TRBJ1-3; v_call: TRBV4-2; d_call: NA; clone_size: NA; cdr3_nt: TGTGCCAGCAGCCAAGATTCTGGGCTAAGTGGAAACACCATATATTTT; cdr3_aa: CASSQDSGLSGNTIYF
j_call: TRBJ1-2; v_call: TRBV5-4; d_call: TRBD1; clone_size: NA; cdr3_nt: TGTGCCAGCAGCTTGCACAGGGGAAATGGCTACACCTTC; cdr3_aa: CASSLHRGNGYTF
j_call: TRBJ2-5; v_call: TRBV7-2; d_call: TRBD2; clone_size: few; cdr3_nt: TGTGCCAGCAGCTTAGCAGTCACTAGCGGGGGGCCTGGGACCCAGTACTTC; cdr3_aa: CASSLAVTSGGPGTQYF
j_call: TRBJ1-4; v_call: TRBV14; d_call: NA; clone_size: NA; cdr3_nt: TGTGCCAGCAGCCAAGAAGGGGGACACCCATATGAAAAACTGTTTTTT; cdr3_aa: CASSQEGGHPYEKLFF
j_call: TRBJ2-1; v_call: TRBV5-4; d_call: TRBD2; clone_size: NA; cdr3_nt: TGTGCCAGCAGCACGGGACTAGCGGGGGAGCAGTTCTTC; cdr3_aa: CASSTGLAGEQFF
j_call: TRBJ1-1; v_call: TRBV7-9; d_call: NA; clone_size: NA; cdr3_nt: TGTGCCAGCAGCCCACAGGGGAACACTGAAGCTTTCTTT; cdr3_aa: CASSPQGNTEAFF
j_call: TRBJ1-2; v_call: TRBV2; d_call: NA; clone_size: NA; cdr3_nt: TGTGCCAGCAGTGAAAATCCACAGGGAGTGGATGGCTACACCTTC; cdr3_aa: CASSENPQGVDGYTF
j_call: TRBJ1-1; v_call: TRBV30; d_call: NA; clone_size: once; cdr3_nt: TGTGCCTGGAGTCCAGGCCGCAATGAAGCTTTCTTT; cdr3_aa: CAWSPGRNEAFF